Shown below are 30 T cell receptor beta chains from a single sample sequenced in a study of CD8 T cells in Susac syndrome. An input of about 0.5 to 1 ug of RNA was subjected to reverse transcription using random hexamers. TCRdb fed the immunoSEQ multiplex PCR reads into MiXCR, producing one record per CDR3 protein. The sample records fewer than 200,000 distinct CDR3 sequences, roughly 92% being singletons. Material: CD4+ T cells from PBMCs. The receptor set was obtained from a human donor with Susac syndrome.

The rearrangement joins TRBV7-9 to TRBJ1-1; possibly TRBD1 for D (5 bases). Germline CDR1 and CDR2: SEHNR and FQNEAQ (reference sequence). Trimming took 3 bases from V and 0 from J, leaving 17 bases between them. The CDR3 runs to 17 residues. In nucleotides, the CDR3 is TGTGCCAGCAGCTTTTCCGGGAGAGGGGCTATGAACACTGAAGCTTTCTTT. It yields the protein CASSFSGRGAMNTEAFF. Filled out from reference TRBV7-9 and TRBJ1-1, the complete variable domain reads DTGVSQNPRHKITKRGQNVTFRCDPISEHNRLYWYRQTLGQGPEFLTYFQNEAQLEKSRLLSDRFSAERPKGSFSTLEIQRTEQGDSAMYLCASSFSGRGAMNTEAFFGQGTRLTVV.

The genes are TRBV6-1 and TRBJ2-3, with D uncertain. Germline CDR1 reads MNHNS; CDR2 reads SASEGT. This CDR3 comprises 15 residues. V dropped 1 base and J dropped 0 bases, with 8 bases sitting between them. CDR3 in amino acids: CASSEGVGSTDTQYF. Here the CDR3 DNA reads TGTGCCAGCAGTGAAGGGGTGGGGAGCACAGATACGCAGTATTTT.

The chain links TRBV12-3 or TRBV12-4 to TRBJ1-2; 8 bases fit TRBD1. V was pared by 2 bases and J by 4 bases, with 9 bases of the junction left unmatched. This CDR3 comprises 16 residues. The CDR3 is CASSLFQGADGYGYTF. CDR3 DNA sequence: TGTGCCAGCAGTTTATTCCAGGGGGCGGATGGCTATGGCTACACCTTC.

The chain is built from TRBV5-1 and TRBJ2-7, with 8 bases fitting TRBD1. Germline assignment: CDR1 SGHRS and CDR2 YFSETQ. Trimming at V came to 2 bases and at J to 2 bases, leaving 6 bases not matched to a gene. The CDR3 has 15 residues. CDR3 sequence: CASSFGTGDTYEQYF. CDR3 coding DNA: TGCGCCAGCAGCTTTGGGACAGGAGACACCTACGAGCAGTACTTC. Full variable domain (remainder filled in from reference TRBV5-1 and TRBJ2-7): KAGVTQTPRYLIKTRGQQVTLSCSPISGHRSVSWYQQTPGQGLQFLFEYFSETQRNKGNFPGRFSGRQFSNSRSEMNVSTLELGDSALYLCASSFGTGDTYEQYFGPGTRLTVT.

This chain connects TRBV3-1 to TRBJ1-2; tentatively, D is TRBD1 (5 bases). The V and J ends lost 3 bases and 4 bases respectively, with 12 bases between them. Germline CDR1 and CDR2: LGHDT and YNNKEL (reference sequence). The length of the CDR3 is 14 residues. CDR3 amino acids: CASSQQGVGYGYTF. In DNA form, the CDR3 reads TGTGCCAGCAGCCAGCAGGGAGTGGGCTATGGCTACACCTTC. The whole variable domain, filled in from reference TRBV3-1 and TRBJ1-2, reads DTAVSQTPKYLVTQMGNDKSIKCEQNLGHDTMYWYKQDSKKFLKIMFSYNNKELIINETVPNRFSPKSPDKAHLNLHINSLELGDSAVYFCASSQQGVGYGYTFGSGTRLTVV.

The genes are TRBV6-1 and TRBJ2-7; D possibly corresponds to TRBD2 (5 bases). The germline gives CDR1 MNHNS, CDR2 SASEGT. V lost 2 bases and J 3 bases, leaving 11 bases between the germline ends. The CDR3 contains 14 residues. The CDR3 nucleotides are TGTGCCAGCAGTGAAACGGGCGGAGGCTACGAGCAGTACTTC. Amino acids: CASSETGGGYEQYF.

The chain is built from TRBV12-3 or TRBV12-4 and TRBJ2-3; D is possibly TRBD1 (6 bases). This CDR3 region has 15 residues. Deletions cut 3 bases from V and 4 bases from J, with 14 bases between. The CDR3 DNA sequence: TGTGCCAGCAGTTTTTATGTGACAGGTGCAGATACGCAGTATTTT. Amino acids: CASSFYVTGADTQYF.

DNA of the CDR3: TGCAGCGTTGATGGCCTGAGCTCCTACGAGCAGTACTTC. Translation: CSVDGLSSYEQYF. V is TRBV29-1 and J is TRBJ2-7; D gene unclear. V was clipped by 3 bases and J by 0 bases, with 9 bases between them. From germline, CDR1 is SQVTM and CDR2 ANQGSEA. The CDR3 has 13 amino acids.

J is TRBJ1-5 and V is TRBV6-2 or TRBV6-3; D call uncertain. The V end lost 7 bases, the J end lost 0 bases, and 10 bases lay between the germline ends. This CDR3 region has 14 residues. CDR1 is MNHEY and CDR2 is SVGEGT in the germline V gene. The CDR3 sequence is CASTRHRSNQPQHF. The DNA of the CDR3 is TGTGCCAGCACCCGACACCGTAGCAATCAGCCCCAGCATTTT.

The rearrangement uses TRBV6-2 or TRBV6-3 and TRBJ2-1, with 11 bases that match TRBD1. Germline values: CDR1 MNHEY, CDR2 SVGEGT. V lost 0 bases, J lost 5 bases, and 3 bases stayed unmatched. The CDR3 loop spans 16 amino acids. The CDR3: CASSYSGTGGNNEQFF. CDR3 nucleotide sequence: TGTGCCAGCAGTTACTCGGGGACAGGGGGAAACAATGAGCAGTTCTTC.

The gene calls are TRBV9 and TRBJ2-1, with D unclear. Trimming removed 4 bases at V and 2 bases at J, with 7 bases between. CDR3 length: 13 residues. Germline-derived CDR1 and CDR2 are SGDLS and YYNGEE. The CDR3 sequence is CASSPQTYNEQFF. Written as DNA, the CDR3 is TGTGCCAGCAGCCCCCAGACCTACAATGAGCAGTTCTTC.

This chain links TRBV27 with TRBJ1-2; perhaps TRBD1 as D (6 bases). CDR1 is MNHEY, CDR2 SMNVEV, per germline (reference sequence). Trimming removed 5 bases from V and 0 bases from J, with 13 bases in between. The CDR3 spans 15 residues. CDR3 amino acids: CASSLTGPSNYGYTF. Here the CDR3 DNA reads TGTGCCAGCAGTCTTACAGGGCCCTCTAACTATGGCTACACCTTC.

The genes are TRBV3-1 and TRBJ1-2, with TRBD1 as a possible D gene (6 bases). Per germline, CDR1 LGHDT and CDR2 YNNKEL (reference sequence). The CDR3 length is 14 residues. V lost 4 bases and J 4 bases, leaving 13 bases between the germline ends. The CDR3 DNA reads as TGTGCCAGCAGCCCCGGGGGCGCAGGCTATGGCTACACCTTC. The encoded protein is CASSPGGAGYGYTF. The full variable domain, with the rest looked up from reference TRBV3-1 and TRBJ1-2, is DTAVSQTPKYLVTQMGNDKSIKCEQNLGHDTMYWYKQDSKKFLKIMFSYNNKELIINETVPNRFSPKSPDKAHLNLHINSLELGDSAVYFCASSPGGAGYGYTFGSGTRLTVV.

This sequence joins TRBV29-1 and TRBJ1-2; D uncertain. The CDR3 extends over 12 amino acids. From germline, CDR1 is SQVTM and CDR2 ANQGSEA. V lost 6 bases, J lost 2 bases, and 10 bases lay in between. The CDR3 spells CSVRTGNYGYTF. The CDR3 DNA follows: TGCAGCGTCAGGACCGGGAACTATGGCTACACCTTC. Full variable domain (remainder filled in from reference TRBV29-1 and TRBJ1-2): SAVISQKPSRDICQRGTSLTIQCQVDSQVTMMFWYRQQPGQSLTLIATANQGSEATYESGFVIDKFPISRPNLTFSTLTVSNMSPEDSSIYLCSVRTGNYGYTFGSGTRLTVV.

This chain uses TRBV7-9 with TRBJ2-1; 7 nucleotides agree with TRBD2. Germline CDR1 is SEHNR and CDR2 is FQNEAQ (reference sequence). Trimming cost V 6 bases and J 9 bases; bases outside gene matches: 5. The CDR3 spans 12 residues. The CDR3 region has the DNA TGTGCCAGCAGACGGGACTATGCTGAGCAGTTCTTC. This gives the protein CASRRDYAEQFF.

The genes are TRBV12-5 and TRBJ2-3; D gene ambiguous. Germline V gives CDR1 LGHNT, CDR2 FRNRAP. This CDR3 has 14 amino acids. V lost 6 bases and J 0 bases, leaving 10 bases between the germline ends. The CDR3 DNA is TGTGCTAGTGGCCCCGGCTCTAGCACAGATACGCAGTATTTT. Amino acid sequence: CASGPGSSTDTQYF. Full variable domain (rest looked up from reference TRBV12-5 and TRBJ2-3): DARVTQTPRHKVTEMGQEVTMRCQPILGHNTVFWYRQTMMQGLELLAYFRNRAPLDDSGMPKDRFSAEMPDATLATLKIQPSEPRDSAVYFCASGPGSSTDTQYFGPGTRLTVL.

The chain joins TRBV6-1 to TRBJ2-1, with 10 bases lining up with TRBD2. The V segment lost 6 bases and the J segment 7 bases; nucleotides outside the gene matches: 12. This CDR3 comprises 16 residues. Germline lookup yields CDR1 MNHNS and CDR2 SASEGT. The CDR3 loop reads CASSEISGGASNEQFF. In nucleotides, the CDR3 is TGTGCCAGCAGCGAAATCAGCGGGGGGGCAAGTAATGAGCAGTTCTTC.

V is TRBV2 and J is TRBJ2-5; the D is unclear. This CDR3 spans 12 amino acids. V was shortened by 5 bases and J by 4 bases, with 8 bases between the two germline ends. CDR1 SNHLY and CDR2 FYNNEI come from the germline V gene. In nucleotides, the CDR3 is TGTGCCAGCAGTAGGATGTTAGAGACCCAGTACTTC. Amino acids: CASSRMLETQYF.

V gene TRBV12-3 or TRBV12-4 combines with J gene TRBJ1-6; 10 bases fit TRBD1. The trim removed 6 bases at V and 10 bases at J, leaving 9 bases unmatched. The CDR3 is 15 amino acids. DNA of the CDR3: TGTGCCAGCAGCCCCACGGGACAGGGGTGGTCACCCCTCCACTTT. This codes for CASSPTGQGWSPLHF.

This clonotype was recorded only once. V is TRBV3-1 and J is TRBJ2-6; D is ambiguous. The V and J ends lost 2 bases and 2 bases respectively, with 7 bases between them. Germline V gives CDR1 LGHDT, CDR2 YNNKEL (reference sequence). The CDR3 consists of 15 residues. The CDR3: CASSQPLAGANVLTF. DNA for the CDR3: TGTGCCAGCAGCCAACCCCTAGCTGGGGCCAACGTCCTGACTTTC.

V and J are TRBV7-9 and TRBJ2-1; maybe TRBD1 (5 bases). The CDR3 runs to 13 residues. V shed 0 bases and J shed 11 bases, with 11 bases lying between them. CDR1 and CDR2 (germline): SEHNR, FQNEAQ (reference sequence). CDR3 DNA sequence: TGTGCCAGCAGCTTAGCGGGGCCAGCCCAGCAGTTCTTC. It is translated as CASSLAGPAQQFF.

CDR3 amino acids: CASSRPGQGYSGANVLTF. The DNA for the CDR3 is TGTGCCAGCAGCCGACCGGGACAGGGCTACTCTGGGGCCAACGTCCTGACTTTC. V gene TRBV14 combines with J gene TRBJ2-6, with 9 positions matching TRBD1. Trimming removed 4 bases from V and 0 bases from J; junction bases left unmatched: 7. From germline, CDR1 is SGHDN and CDR2 FVKESK. The CDR3 has 18 amino acids.

V is TRBV29-1 and J is TRBJ2-1; no clear D. V dropped 5 bases and J dropped 12 bases, with 20 bases sitting between them. This CDR3 has 13 residues. Germline CDR1 SQVTM, CDR2 ANQGSEA. The CDR3 sequence: CSVYPGLAPGQFF. CDR3 bases: TGCAGCGTTTATCCAGGCCTTGCCCCGGGGCAGTTCTTC.

The chain is built from TRBV3-1 and TRBJ2-7; D call uncertain. The CDR3 is 15 residues long. Germline V CDR1 and CDR2: LGHDT, YNNKEL (reference sequence). Trimming cost V 1 base and J 5 bases, with 15 bases left between them. CDR3 sequence (DNA): TGTGCCAGCAGCCAAGCGGGTGGAGCAGGTCACGAGCAGTACTTC. Its protein product is CASSQAGGAGHEQYF.

V and J are TRBV30 and TRBJ2-4; 9 positions match TRBD2. The germline gives CDR1 GTSNPN, CDR2 SVGIG (reference sequence). The V gene end was trimmed by 1 base and the J gene end by 8 bases; junction bases not matched to a gene: 6. CDR3 length equals 14 residues. CDR3 protein: CAWSDGIAGDIQYF. The CDR3 nucleotides are TGTGCCTGGAGTGACGGAATAGCGGGGGACATTCAGTACTTC.

V and J are TRBV20-1 and TRBJ2-1, with D possibly TRBD1 on 6 matching bases. Germline values: CDR1 DFQATT, CDR2 SNEGSKA (reference sequence). Trimming took 7 bases from V and 8 from J, leaving 21 bases between them. The CDR3 runs 14 residues. The CDR3: CSVIQGSGAYEQFF. For the CDR3, the DNA is TGCAGTGTAATACAGGGTTCCGGGGCGTATGAGCAGTTCTTC.

CDR3 nucleotides: TGCAGCGTTGAAGATCTTCCAGGGGCCCGCAATGGCTACACCTTC. It translates to CSVEDLPGARNGYTF. The rearrangement links TRBV29-1 to TRBJ1-2; a weak D match, TRBD1 (6 bases). Trimming pared 0 bases from V and 6 bases from J, leaving 17 bases between. From germline, CDR1 is SQVTM and CDR2 ANQGSEA. This CDR3 is 15 amino acids long.

V is TRBV24-1 and J is TRBJ2-5; D unclear. The CDR3 has 13 residues. The ends were cut back, 5 bases at V and 2 bases at J, with 8 bases in the middle. Germline values: CDR1 KGHDR, CDR2 SFDVKD. The CDR3 loop reads CATSGAAQETQYF. The CDR3 DNA is TGTGCCACCAGTGGGGCAGCGCAAGAGACCCAGTACTTC.

The chain combines TRBV15 with TRBJ2-5; 9 bases are a match to TRBD1. The germline CDR1 and CDR2 sequences are LNHNV and YYDKDF (reference sequence). This CDR3 region has 15 residues. V gave up 3 bases and J gave up 3 bases; unmatched junction bases: 5. CDR3 in DNA: TGTGCCACCAGCAGGGTCGACAGGGGGGAAGAGACCCAGTACTTC. Translating gives CATSRVDRGEETQYF.

The chain carries TRBV5-1 and TRBJ2-6; D is uncertain. V lost 1 base and J lost 3, with 5 bases in between. CDR3 length: 14 amino acids. CDR1 and CDR2 (germline): SGHRS, YFSETQ. CDR3 DNA: TGCGCCAGCAGCTTGACGGGTGGGGCCAACGTCCTGACTTTC. Amino acid sequence: CASSLTGGANVLTF.